The rows below give T cell receptor beta chains drawn from one sample of a study of blood T cell repertoires in COVID-19. Method: immunoSEQ multiplex PCR; TCRdb's copy keeps in-frame clones and lacks some. The sample consists of roughly 450,000 clones, less than 95% of them appearing once. The sample taken for sequencing was PBMCs or T cells enriched from blood (not recorded which). The source of these receptors is a man aged 18 to 29 who had recovered from COVID-19. Both conserved end residues are part of each CDR3. Fields, in order: CDR3 protein, CDR3 DNA, clone size, V gene, J gene, D gene. The D gene is left open where the match is weak. Clone size is shown for a subset of rows, as once, few, many or a class of expanded clone.

CDR3: CASSSTGSQPQHF
DNA: TGTGCCAGCAGCTCTACAGGGAGTCAGCCCCAGCATTTT
size: -
V: TRBV7-2
J: TRBJ1-5
D: -

CDR3: CAWRGGGYEQYF
DNA: TGTGCCTGGAGGGGGGGTGGCTACGAGCAGTACTTC
size: -
V: TRBV30
J: TRBJ2-7
D: -

CDR3: CATSQGARENEKLFF
DNA: TGTGCCACCAGCCAGGGGGCGCGGGAAAATGAAAAACTGTTTTTT
size: few
V: TRBV15
J: TRBJ1-4
D: TRBD1

CDR3: CASSQGQGDQETQYF
DNA: TGCGCCAGCAGCCAGGGACAGGGGGACCAAGAGACCCAGTACTTC
size: -
V: TRBV4-1
J: TRBJ2-5
D: TRBD1

CDR3: CASSIPRGARTGELFF
DNA: TGTGCCAGTAGTATCCCCCGGGGGGCGCGGACCGGGGAGCTGTTTTTT
size: -
V: TRBV19
J: TRBJ2-2
D: -

CDR3: CASSLSQANPYGYTF
DNA: TGTGCCAGCAGTTTATCCCAGGCAAATCCCTATGGCTACACCTTC
size: -
V: TRBV28
J: TRBJ1-2
D: -

CDR3: CASSPRRERDPTDTQYF
DNA: TGTGCCAGCAGCCCCCGACGAGAGCGGGACCCCACAGATACGCAGTATTTT
size: -
V: TRBV7-2
J: TRBJ2-3
D: TRBD2

CDR3: CSVAEGNGYTF
DNA: TGCAGCGTTGCTGAGGGTAACGGCTACACCTTC
size: -
V: TRBV29-1
J: TRBJ1-2
D: -

CDR3: CASSMTSGNTIYF
DNA: TGTGCCAGCAGTATGACTAGTGGAAACACCATATATTTT
size: -
V: TRBV7-9
J: TRBJ1-3
D: -

CDR3: CASSEYGAGGWDTQYF
DNA: TGTGCCAGCAGTGAATATGGAGCGGGAGGTTGGGATACGCAGTATTTT
size: -
V: TRBV25-1
J: TRBJ2-3
D: TRBD2

CDR3: CASCGTSGDTDTQYF
DNA: TGTGCCAGCTGCGGGACTAGCGGAGACACAGATACGCAGTATTTT
size: -
V: TRBV3-1/TRBV3-2
J: TRBJ2-3
D: TRBD2

CDR3: CAISEFGALTSDGYTF
DNA: TGTGCCATCAGTGAGTTTGGGGCCTTAACATCCGACGGCTACACCTTC
size: -
V: TRBV10-3
J: TRBJ1-2
D: -

CDR3: CASSYLGREAFF
DNA: TGTGCCAGCAGTTACTTGGGGAGGGAAGCTTTCTTT
size: -
V: TRBV6-5
J: TRBJ1-1
D: -

CDR3: CASWGEAWGNQPQHF
DNA: TGTGCCAGCTGGGGGGAGGCCTGGGGCAATCAGCCCCAGCATTTT
size: -
V: TRBV6-6
J: TRBJ1-5
D: -

CDR3: CASITVVNTEAFF
DNA: TGTGCCAGCATCACAGTAGTGAACACTGAAGCTTTCTTT
size: once
V: TRBV2
J: TRBJ1-1
D: -

CDR3: CASSPIGEYYNEQFF
DNA: TGCGCCAGCAGCCCAATCGGGGAGTACTACAATGAGCAGTTCTTC
size: -
V: TRBV5-1
J: TRBJ2-1
D: -

CDR3: CASSVASKNKTSGRAYEQYF
DNA: TGTGCCAGCAGCGTAGCCTCAAAAAATAAGACTAGCGGGAGGGCCTACGAGCAGTACTTC
size: -
V: TRBV9
J: TRBJ2-7
D: TRBD2

CDR3: CASSLGERTNEKLFF
DNA: TGTGCCAGCAGCTTAGGCGAAAGAACTAATGAAAAACTGTTTTTT
size: -
V: TRBV7-9
J: TRBJ1-4
D: -

CDR3: CASSRRIGTGSPPATNEKLFF
DNA: TGTGCCAGCAGCCGCCGCATTGGGACAGGGTCACCCCCGGCAACTAATGAAAAACTGTTTTTT
size: -
V: TRBV7-8
J: TRBJ1-4
D: TRBD1

CDR3: CASRPRGEKLFF
DNA: TGTGCCAGCAGGCCCCGAGGTGAAAAACTGTTTTTT
size: -
V: TRBV6-5
J: TRBJ1-4
D: -

CDR3: CASSSFGGQPYGYTF
DNA: TGTGCCAGCAGTTCCTTCGGGGGGCAACCCTATGGCTACACCTTC
size: -
V: TRBV6-5
J: TRBJ1-2
D: -

CDR3: CASRARQGADAEAFF
DNA: TGTGCCAGCAGAGCTAGACAGGGGGCAGACGCTGAAGCTTTCTTT
size: -
V: TRBV27
J: TRBJ1-1
D: TRBD1

CDR3: CASSYTSGSSYEQYF
DNA: TGTGCCAGTAGCTATACTAGCGGGAGCTCCTACGAGCAGTACTTC
size: -
V: TRBV19
J: TRBJ2-7
D: TRBD2

CDR3: CASSVATGAEQYF
DNA: TGTGCCAGCAGCGTAGCTACAGGGGCCGAGCAGTACTTC
size: once
V: TRBV9
J: TRBJ2-7
D: TRBD1

CDR3: CASSWDRVTEAFF
DNA: TGTGCCAGCAGTTGGGACAGGGTCACTGAAGCTTTCTTT
size: -
V: TRBV3-1/TRBV3-2
J: TRBJ1-1
D: TRBD1

CDR3: CASSSSTGITGELFF
DNA: TGTGCCAGCAGCTCCTCGACAGGGATCACCGGGGAGCTGTTTTTT
size: -
V: TRBV7-2
J: TRBJ2-2
D: TRBD1

CDR3: CAWSVKYSSGENTEAFF
DNA: TGTGCCTGGAGTGTCAAGTATAGTTCAGGGGAGAACACTGAAGCTTTCTTT
size: -
V: TRBV30
J: TRBJ1-1
D: -

CDR3: CASKGGEHTDTQYF
DNA: TGTGCCTCTAAGGGAGGGGAACACACAGATACGCAGTATTTT
size: -
V: TRBV19
J: TRBJ2-3
D: TRBD2

CDR3: CSARDSPLGDTEAFF
DNA: TGCAGCGCCCGGGACTCACCCCTCGGGGACACTGAAGCTTTCTTT
size: -
V: TRBV29-1
J: TRBJ1-1
D: -

CDR3: CASSHPRDREKLFF
DNA: TGTGCCAGCAGCCATCCCCGGGACAGGGAAAAACTGTTTTTT
size: -
V: TRBV5-6
J: TRBJ1-4
D: TRBD1

CDR3: CASSLGTGGSAEAFF
DNA: TGTGCCAGCAGTTTAGGCACAGGGGGCTCAGCTGAAGCTTTCTTT
size: -
V: TRBV28
J: TRBJ1-1
D: TRBD1